This T cell receptor (beta chain) emerged from a study of blood T cell repertoires in COVID-19. Study summary: The origin of the acute and convalescent COVID-19 samples was the United States, Italy and Spain. From T cells, B-cell-depleted T cells, or PBMCs came the material, which was cDNA or gDNA.

Authors' processing steps: Amplification of reference gene primers provided the estimated nucleated cell counts. Sequenced by immunoSEQ multiplex PCR; TCRdb stores in-frame clones only, minus some. The V and J calls and clone size are taken from that table; D and trimming were inferred from the DNA. The repertoire holds some 200,000 clones, with 85% to 90% as singletons. The CDR3 spans 12 residues. The germline CDR1 and CDR2 sequences are SEHNR and FQNEAQ (reference sequence). The V segment lost 1 base and the J segment 10 bases; nucleotides outside the gene matches: 0. V gene TRBV7-9 combines with J gene TRBJ2-1, with 8 bases that match TRBD2. This receptor was obtained from a woman between 55 and 75 years old with acute or convalescent COVID-19. The sequenced material came from peripheral blood. The CDR3 DNA follows: TGTGCCAGCAGCTTAGGGACTAGCGAGCAGTTCTTC. Translating it yields CASSLGTSEQFF.